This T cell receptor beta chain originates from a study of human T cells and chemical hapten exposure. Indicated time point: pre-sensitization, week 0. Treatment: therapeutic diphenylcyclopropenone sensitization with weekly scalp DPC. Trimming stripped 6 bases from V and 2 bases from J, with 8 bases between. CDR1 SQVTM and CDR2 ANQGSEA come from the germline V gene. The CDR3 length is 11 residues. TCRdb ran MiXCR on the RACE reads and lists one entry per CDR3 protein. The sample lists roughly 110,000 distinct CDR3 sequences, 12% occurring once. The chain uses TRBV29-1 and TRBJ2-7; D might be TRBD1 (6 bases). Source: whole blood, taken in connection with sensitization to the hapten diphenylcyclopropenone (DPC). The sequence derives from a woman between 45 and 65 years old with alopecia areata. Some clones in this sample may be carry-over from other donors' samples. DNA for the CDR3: TGCAGCGTGCGGACAGCCTACGAGCAGTACTTC. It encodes CSVRTAYEQYF.